One and the same sample provided the 3 T cell receptor beta chains below, sequenced in a study of identifying expanded T cells in peripheral blood. TCRdb's copy holds only in-frame clones and misses some; the assay was immunoSEQ multiplex PCR. In the table there are over 80,000 clones, approximately 84% of which are singletons. What was sequenced was blood. All receptors come from a person aged 18 to 69 in good health.

The rearrangement links TRBV6-6 to TRBJ1-4; D is perhaps TRBD1 (6 bases). Trimming took 2 bases from V and 6 from J, leaving 10 bases between them. This CDR3 has 14 amino acids. Germline V CDR1 and CDR2: MNHNY, SVGAGI (reference sequence). The CDR3 coding sequence is TGTGCCAGCAGTTACGGACAGTGGGATGAAAAACTGTTTTTT. It is translated as CASSYGQWDEKLFF.

This chain joins TRBV9 and TRBJ2-5, with D possibly TRBD1 on 6 matching bases. Trimming stripped 7 bases from V and 1 base from J, with 14 bases between. CDR3 size: 14 residues. Germline assignment: CDR1 SGDLS and CDR2 YYNGEE. CDR3 loop: CASGRTGFQETQYF. CDR3 nucleotides: TGTGCCAGCGGACGAACAGGGTTCCAAGAGACCCAGTACTTC.

The chain recombines TRBV5-1 with TRBJ1-6; D unresolved. The V gene lost 0 bases and the J gene lost 9 bases, with 10 bases spanning the gap. Germline values: CDR1 SGHRS, CDR2 YFSETQ. The CDR3 has 14 residues. CDR3 residues: CASSLDQCCSPLHF. CDR3 bases: TGCGCCAGCAGCTTGGACCAGTGCTGTTCACCCCTCCACTTT.